This T cell receptor beta chain was obtained from a study of control samples from healthy donors and cancer patients. Clones were read by immunoSEQ multiplex PCR, and TCRdb kept only the in-frame ones, dropping some. The repertoire includes about 410,000 clones, 80% to 95% of them detected once, and 5% to 8% sits in the top ten. The V gene's germline CDR1 is SGHKS and CDR2 YYEKEE (reference sequence). The V and J ends lost 0 bases and 0 bases respectively, with 6 bases between them. There are 14 residues in the CDR3. Sequencing used PBMCs. This sequence originates from a man in his forties or fifties with head and neck cancer. The rearrangement joins TRBV5-5 to TRBJ2-5; TRBD1 is a possible D gene (6 bases). The CDR3 region has the DNA TGTGCCAGCAGCTTGGGGGGGCACCAAGAGACCCAGTACTTC. Protein product: CASSLGGHQETQYF.